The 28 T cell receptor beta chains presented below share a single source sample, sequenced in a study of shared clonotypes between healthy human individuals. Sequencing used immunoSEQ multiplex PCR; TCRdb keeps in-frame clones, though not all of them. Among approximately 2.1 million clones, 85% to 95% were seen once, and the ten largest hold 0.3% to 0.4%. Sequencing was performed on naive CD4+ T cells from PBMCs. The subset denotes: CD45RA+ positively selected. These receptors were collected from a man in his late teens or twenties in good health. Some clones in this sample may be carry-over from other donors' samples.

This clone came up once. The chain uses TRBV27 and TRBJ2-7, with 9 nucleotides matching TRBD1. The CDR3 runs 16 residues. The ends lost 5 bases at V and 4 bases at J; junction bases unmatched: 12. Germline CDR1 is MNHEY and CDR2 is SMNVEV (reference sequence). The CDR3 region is CASSTWKGTGLYEQYF. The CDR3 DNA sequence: TGTGCCAGCAGTACTTGGAAGGGGACAGGGTTATACGAGCAGTACTTC.

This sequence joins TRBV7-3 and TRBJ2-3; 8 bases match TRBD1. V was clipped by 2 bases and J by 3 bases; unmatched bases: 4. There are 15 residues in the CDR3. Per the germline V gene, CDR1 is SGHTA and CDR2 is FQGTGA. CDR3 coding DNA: TGTGCCAGCAGCTTAGGACAGGGCGCGACAGATACGCAGTATTTT. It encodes CASSLGQGATDTQYF.

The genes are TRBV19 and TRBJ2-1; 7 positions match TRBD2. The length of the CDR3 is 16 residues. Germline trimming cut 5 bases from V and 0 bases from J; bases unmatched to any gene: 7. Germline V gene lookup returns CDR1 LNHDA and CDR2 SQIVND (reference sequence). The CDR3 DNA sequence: TGTGCCAGTAGTCCCACAGCGGGATCCTCCTACAATGAGCAGTTCTTC. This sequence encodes CASSPTAGSSYNEQFF.

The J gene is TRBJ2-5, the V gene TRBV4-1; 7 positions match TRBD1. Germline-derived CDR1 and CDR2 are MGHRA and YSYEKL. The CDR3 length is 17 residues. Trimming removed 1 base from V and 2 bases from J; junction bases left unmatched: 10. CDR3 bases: TGCGCCAGCAGCCAAGCTCAACAGGGGCCGTCTCAAGAGACCCAGTACTTC. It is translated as CASSQAQQGPSQETQYF.

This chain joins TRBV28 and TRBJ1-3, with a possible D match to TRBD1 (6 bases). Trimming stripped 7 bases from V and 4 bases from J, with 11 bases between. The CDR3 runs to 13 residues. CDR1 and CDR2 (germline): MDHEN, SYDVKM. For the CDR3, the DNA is TGTGCCAGCACATGGGACATCGGAAACACCATATATTTT. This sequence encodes CASTWDIGNTIYF.

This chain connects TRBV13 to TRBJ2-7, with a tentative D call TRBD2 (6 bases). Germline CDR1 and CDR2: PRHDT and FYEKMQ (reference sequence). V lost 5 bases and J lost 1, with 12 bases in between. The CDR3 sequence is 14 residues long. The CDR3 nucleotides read TGTGCCAGCAGCAGACTACTAGCTTCCTACGAGCAGTACTTC. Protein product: CASSRLLASYEQYF.

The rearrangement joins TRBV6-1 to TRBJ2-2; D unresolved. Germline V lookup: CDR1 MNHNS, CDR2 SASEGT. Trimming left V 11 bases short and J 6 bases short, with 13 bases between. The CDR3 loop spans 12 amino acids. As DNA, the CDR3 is TGTGCCTGTCGTGGTGGCCCCGGGGAGCTGTTTTTT. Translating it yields CACRGGPGELFF.

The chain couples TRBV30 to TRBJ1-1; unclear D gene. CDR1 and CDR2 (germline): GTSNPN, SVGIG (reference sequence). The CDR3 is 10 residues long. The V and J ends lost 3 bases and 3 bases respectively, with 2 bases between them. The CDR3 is CAWRDTEAFF. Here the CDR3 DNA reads TGTGCCTGGAGGGACACTGAAGCTTTCTTT.

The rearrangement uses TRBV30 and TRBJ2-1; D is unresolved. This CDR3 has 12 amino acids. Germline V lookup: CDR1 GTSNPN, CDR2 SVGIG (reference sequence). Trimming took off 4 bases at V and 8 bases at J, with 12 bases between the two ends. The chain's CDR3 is CAWTPSLDEQFF. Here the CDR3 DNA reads TGTGCCTGGACCCCTTCCCTAGATGAGCAGTTCTTC.

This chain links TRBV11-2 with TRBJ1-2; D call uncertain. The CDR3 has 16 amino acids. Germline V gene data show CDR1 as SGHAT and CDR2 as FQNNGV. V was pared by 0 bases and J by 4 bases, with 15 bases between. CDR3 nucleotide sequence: TGTGCCAGCAGCTTAGATCAGAAACATAGCTCCTATGGCTACACCTTC. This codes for CASSLDQKHSSYGYTF.

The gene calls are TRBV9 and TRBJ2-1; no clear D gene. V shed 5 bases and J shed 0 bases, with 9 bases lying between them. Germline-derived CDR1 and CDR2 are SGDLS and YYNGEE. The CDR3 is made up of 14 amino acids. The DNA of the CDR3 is TGTGCCAGCAGTTTGCAGAGCTCCTACAATGAGCAGTTCTTC. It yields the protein CASSLQSSYNEQFF. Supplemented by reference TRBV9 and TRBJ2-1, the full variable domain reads DSGVTQTPKHLITATGQRVTLRCSPRSGDLSVYWYQQSLDQGLQFLIQYYNGEERAKGNILERFSAQQFPDLHSELNLSSLELGDSALYFCASSLQSSYNEQFFGPGTRLTVL.

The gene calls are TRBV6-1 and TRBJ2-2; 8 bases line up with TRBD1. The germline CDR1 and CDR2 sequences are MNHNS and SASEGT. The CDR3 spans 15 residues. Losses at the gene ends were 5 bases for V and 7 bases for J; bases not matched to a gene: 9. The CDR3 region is CASSSPGQAGGELFF. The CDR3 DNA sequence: TGTGCCAGCAGTTCCCCGGGACAGGCGGGCGGGGAGCTGTTTTTT.

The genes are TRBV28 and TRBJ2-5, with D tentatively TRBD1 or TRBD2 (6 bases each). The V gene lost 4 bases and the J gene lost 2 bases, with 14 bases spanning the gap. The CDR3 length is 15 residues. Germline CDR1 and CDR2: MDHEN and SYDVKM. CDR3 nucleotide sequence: TGTGCCAGCAGTTCACCGGGGGCGGTGCAAGAGACCCAGTACTTC. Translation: CASSSPGAVQETQYF.

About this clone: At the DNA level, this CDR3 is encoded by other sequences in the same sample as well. CDR3 residues: CASSSPGQTYEQYF. CDR3 nucleotides: TGTGCCAGCAGCTCCCCAGGACAGACCTACGAGCAGTACTTC. The V gene is TRBV28, the J gene TRBJ2-7; D is possibly TRBD1 (6 bases). V gave up 6 bases and J gave up 2 bases, with 14 bases separating them. Germline V gene data show CDR1 as MDHEN and CDR2 as SYDVKM. The CDR3 length is 14 residues.

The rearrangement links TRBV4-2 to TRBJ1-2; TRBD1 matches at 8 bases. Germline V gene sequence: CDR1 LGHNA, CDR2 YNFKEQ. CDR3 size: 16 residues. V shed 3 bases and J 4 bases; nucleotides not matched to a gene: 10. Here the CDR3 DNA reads TGTGCCAGCAGCCATGGGACAGGAAGTTTGGTCTATGGCTACACCTTC. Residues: CASSHGTGSLVYGYTF.

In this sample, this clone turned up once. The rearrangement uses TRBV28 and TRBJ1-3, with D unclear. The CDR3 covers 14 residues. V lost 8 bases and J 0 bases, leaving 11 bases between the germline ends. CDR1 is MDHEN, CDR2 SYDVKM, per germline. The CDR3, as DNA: TGTGCCAGCGCGTTAGGCCACTCTGGAAACACCATATATTTT. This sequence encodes CASALGHSGNTIYF.

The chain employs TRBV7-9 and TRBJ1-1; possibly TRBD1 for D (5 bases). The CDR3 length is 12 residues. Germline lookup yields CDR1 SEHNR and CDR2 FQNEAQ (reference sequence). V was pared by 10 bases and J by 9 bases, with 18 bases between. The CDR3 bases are TGTGCCATTTTTAGGGGAGATGAAAAAGCTTTCTTT. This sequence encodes CAIFRGDEKAFF.

The CDR3 nucleotides are TGTGCCACCAGCAGAGGAAGGGCGCAGCATCAGCCCCAGCATTTT. It codes for CATSRGRAQHQPQHF. The chain employs TRBV15 and TRBJ1-5; D call uncertain. The CDR3 is 15 residues long. From germline, CDR1 is LNHNV and CDR2 YYDKDF (reference sequence). Between the trimmed V and J ends, which lost 1 base and 5 bases, there was a span of 12 bases.

This CDR3 is CASSVGINRGYPTYEQYF. The CDR3, as DNA: TGTGCCAGCAGTGTTGGGATTAATAGGGGCTATCCTACCTACGAGCAGTACTTC. The V call is TRBV6-1, the J call TRBJ2-7; weak D call: TRBD1 (5 bases). V was trimmed by 4 bases and J by 2 bases, leaving 24 bases between them. Germline V CDR1 and CDR2: MNHNS, SASEGT. CDR3 length: 18 amino acids.

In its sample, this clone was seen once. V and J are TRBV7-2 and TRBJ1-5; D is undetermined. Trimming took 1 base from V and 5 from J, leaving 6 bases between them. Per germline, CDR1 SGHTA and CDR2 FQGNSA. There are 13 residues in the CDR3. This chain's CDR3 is CASSLEVDQPQHF. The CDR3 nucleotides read TGTGCCAGCAGCTTAGAGGTTGATCAGCCCCAGCATTTT.

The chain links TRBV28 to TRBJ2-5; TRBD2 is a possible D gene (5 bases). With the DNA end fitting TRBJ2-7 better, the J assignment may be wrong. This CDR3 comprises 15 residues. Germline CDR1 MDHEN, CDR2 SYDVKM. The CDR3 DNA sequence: TGTGCCAGCAGTACGGAGCGAGGGCACGACTACGAGCAGTACTTC. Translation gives CASSTERGHDYEQYF.

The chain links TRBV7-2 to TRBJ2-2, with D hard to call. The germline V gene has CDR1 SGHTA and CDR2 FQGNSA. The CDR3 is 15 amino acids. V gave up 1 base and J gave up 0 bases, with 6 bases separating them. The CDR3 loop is CASSLVRANTGELFF. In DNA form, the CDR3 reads TGTGCCAGCAGCTTAGTAAGAGCGAACACCGGGGAGCTGTTTTTT. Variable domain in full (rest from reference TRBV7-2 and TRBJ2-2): GAGVSQSPSNKVTEKGKDVELRCDPISGHTALYWYRQSLGQGLEFLIYFQGNSAPDKSGLPSDRFSAERTGGSVSTLTIQRTQQEDSAVYLCASSLVRANTGELFFGEGSRLTVL.

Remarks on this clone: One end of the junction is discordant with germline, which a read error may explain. CDR3 nucleotides: TGTGCCAGCAATTACGGGAGCGGGAGATTTTCCGAGCAGTACTTC. Translated: CASNYGSGRFSEQYF. The chain carries TRBV6-5 and TRBJ2-7; the match to TRBD2 covers 8 bases. Germline CDR1 is MNHEY and CDR2 is SVGAGI. The CDR3 contains 15 residues.

The CDR3 loop is CASSRNGPRAARSSYEQYF. The DNA of the CDR3 is TGTGCCAGCAGTAGGAATGGGCCGAGAGCGGCTAGGAGCTCCTACGAGCAGTACTTC. The V and J genes are TRBV13 and TRBJ2-7; possible D gene TRBD2, 5 bases. Looked up from germline, CDR1 is PRHDT and CDR2 is FYEKMQ (reference sequence). V was shortened by 6 bases and J by 0 bases, with 27 bases between the two germline ends. The CDR3 is made up of 19 amino acids.

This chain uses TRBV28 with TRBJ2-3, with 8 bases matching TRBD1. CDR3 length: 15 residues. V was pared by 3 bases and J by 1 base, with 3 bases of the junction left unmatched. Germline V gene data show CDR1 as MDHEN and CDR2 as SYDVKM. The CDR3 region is CASSLVDRGTDTQYF. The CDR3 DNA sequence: TGTGCCAGCAGTTTGGTGGACAGGGGCACAGATACGCAGTATTTT.

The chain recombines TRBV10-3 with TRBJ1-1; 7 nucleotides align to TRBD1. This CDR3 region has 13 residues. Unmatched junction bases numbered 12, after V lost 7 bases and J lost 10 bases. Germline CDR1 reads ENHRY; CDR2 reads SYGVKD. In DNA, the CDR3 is TGTGCCATCAAAATGGACAGGACCTCAGGAGCTTTCTTT. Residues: CAIKMDRTSGAFF.

The CDR3 DNA reads TGTGCCAGCAGTTATTGGGACTATGGCTACACCTTC. This sequence encodes CASSYWDYGYTF. The V and J genes are TRBV25-1 and TRBJ1-2; D is unclear. This CDR3 contains 12 residues. V was cut by 5 bases and J by 3 bases, with 7 bases left in between. In germline, CDR1 is MGHDK, CDR2 SYGVNS.

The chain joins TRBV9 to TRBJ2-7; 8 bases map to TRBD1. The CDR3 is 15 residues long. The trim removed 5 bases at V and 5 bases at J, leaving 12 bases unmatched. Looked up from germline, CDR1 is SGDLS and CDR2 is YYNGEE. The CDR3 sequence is CASSRSQGVSDEQYF. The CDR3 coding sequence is TGTGCCAGCAGTCGATCACAGGGGGTGAGCGACGAGCAGTACTTC.